Sequencing of this TCR beta chain was carried out in a study of a mutant IDH1 vaccine in newly diagnosed glioma. Study-level information: Patients' prior therapy spanned radiotherapy, temozolomide, or both; most underwent both. Broader study findings: In around 93% of patients, immune responses induced by the vaccine occurred.

Stated time point: baseline, week 1 (first vaccination visit). Treatment noted: pre-vaccination baseline after standard-of-care therapy. New WHO grade 3 or 4 IDH1-mutant, ATRX-lost astrocytomas were present in all donors. To note about this clone: The antigen is unknown.

This table comes from immunoSEQ multiplex PCR, and its TCRdb copy is limited to in-frame clones, with some not included. The sample has around 50,000 clones; roughly 88% are singletons. The length of the CDR3 is 17 residues. The sequence derives from a man between 40 and 49 years old with glioma. Sequences were derived from PBMCs, sampled from a glioma patient treated with radiotherapy, temozolomide or both. The chain combines TRBV7-5 with TRBJ2-1; the D call of TRBD2 is as the table states it, not checked on the DNA. TRBV7-5 is deemed a pseudogene. The CDR3 reads CVRSASPGLAGAKEQFF. CDR3 DNA sequence: TGTGTCAGAAGCGCCTCTCCCGGACTAGCGGGAGCAAAGGAGCAGTTCTTC.